One T cell receptor (beta chain) is described in this entry. No antigen is known for it. The CDR3 runs to 14 residues. Per the germline V gene, CDR1 is ENHRY and CDR2 is SYGVKD. J was trimmed by 5 bases and V by 8 bases; bases with no gene match: 7. Execution of the assay was at deep level. It was roughly 200 ng DNA, around 32,000 T cell genomes, that sorted-subset replicate PCRs used. TCRdb's table, derived via immunoSEQ multiplex PCR, lists solely in-frame clones and lacks some. Among 2,500,000 or so clones, around nine tenths were seen once, and the ten largest hold over 0.12%. This sample is part of a study of shared clonotypes between healthy human individuals. Study outcomes and limitations: Generally, estimated richness proved larger in naive subsets than it did in memory subsets. Approximately 5.1% was the fraction of naive CD4 clonotypes found shared across a few donors.

The chain has TRBV10-3 and TRBJ2-5; 11 positions match TRBD1. Sequenced material: naive CD4+ T cells sorted from blood. Specified subset: CD45RA+ positively selected. The receptor was derived from a man aged 18 to 29 in good health. CDR3 nucleotides: TGTGCCATCGGACAGGGGGCTAGTTTTGAGACCCAGTACTTC. Its protein product is CAIGQGASFETQYF.